The T cell receptor beta chain under discussion was sequenced for a study of tumor-infiltrating lymphocytes in primary liver carcinoma. A remark on this clonotype: Its matching antigen is unknown. An end of the junction differs from the germline gene, which may be a read error.

Germline V CDR1 and CDR2: ENHRY, SYGVKD. The CDR3 runs to 13 residues. Findings and limits, study-wide: The 250 largest clones made up significantly more of tumor than blood repertoires (p = 0.039).

Researchers generated TCR beta cDNA from about 450 ng of total RNA, relying on a constant-region primer. Investigators got TCR beta libraries out of three nested multiplex PCR rounds, done with slightly modified ARM-PCR. Running 9 to 11 cycles apiece, the first two PCR rounds relied on TRBV1-TRBV30 forward primers together with a C-beta reverse primer. From the multiplex PCR reads, TCRdb called clonotypes with MiXCR, one entry per CDR3 protein. The table lists 70,000 to 75,000 distinct CDR3 sequences, roughly two thirds of them singletons. The study co-extracted DNA and RNA from around 20-30 mg of unsorted bulk tissue. Surgical resection treated primary liver carcinoma in the patients. Whichever tumor sample was examined, it had over 80% viable tumor cells.

The chain couples TRBV10-3 to TRBJ2-2, with D perhaps TRBD2 (6 bases). The origin of this receptor is a man aged 35 to 55 with primary liver carcinoma and hepatitis B virus infection. Sequenced sample: liver tumor tissue from sampling region 4. Subset noted: tumor region T4, right-lateral pole. CDR3 amino acids: CAKIGKEGGEPFF. CDR3 nucleotide sequence: TGTGCCAAGATAGGGAAAGAGGGCGGGGAGCCGTTTTTT.